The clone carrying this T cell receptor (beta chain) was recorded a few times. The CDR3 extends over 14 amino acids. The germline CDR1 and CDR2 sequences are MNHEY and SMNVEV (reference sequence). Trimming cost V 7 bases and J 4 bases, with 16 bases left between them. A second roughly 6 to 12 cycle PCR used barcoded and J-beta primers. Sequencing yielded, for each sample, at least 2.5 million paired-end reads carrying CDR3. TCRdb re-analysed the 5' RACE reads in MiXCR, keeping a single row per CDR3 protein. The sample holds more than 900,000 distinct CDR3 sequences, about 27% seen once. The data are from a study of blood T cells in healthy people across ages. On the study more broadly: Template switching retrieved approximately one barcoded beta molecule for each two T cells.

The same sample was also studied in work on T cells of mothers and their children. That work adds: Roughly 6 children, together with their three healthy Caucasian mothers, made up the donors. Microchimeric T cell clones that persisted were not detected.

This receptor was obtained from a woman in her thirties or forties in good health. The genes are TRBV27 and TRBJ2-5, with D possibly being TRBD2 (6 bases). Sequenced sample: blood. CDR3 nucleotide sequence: TGTGCCAGCAAAAGACTAGACTCGGCAGAGACCCAGTACTTC. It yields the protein CASKRLDSAETQYF.